This T cell receptor (beta chain) emerged from a study of T cells of healthy individuals. This clonotype was recorded a few times. This CDR3 region has 14 residues. V lost 1 base to trimming and J lost 5 bases, with 10 bases between them. Germline V gene sequence: CDR1 SGHRS, CDR2 YFSETQ. One entry per CDR3 protein results from TCRdb running MiXCR on the 5' RACE reads. Of about 82,000 distinct CDR3 sequences in the sample, about 5.5% were seen once. The receptor was derived from a female donor in good health. The genes are TRBV5-1 and TRBJ2-1; D is uncertain. DNA for the CDR3: TGCGCCAGCAGCTTGCTAGTAACTGACAATGAGCAGTTCTTC. It is translated as CASSLLVTDNEQFF.